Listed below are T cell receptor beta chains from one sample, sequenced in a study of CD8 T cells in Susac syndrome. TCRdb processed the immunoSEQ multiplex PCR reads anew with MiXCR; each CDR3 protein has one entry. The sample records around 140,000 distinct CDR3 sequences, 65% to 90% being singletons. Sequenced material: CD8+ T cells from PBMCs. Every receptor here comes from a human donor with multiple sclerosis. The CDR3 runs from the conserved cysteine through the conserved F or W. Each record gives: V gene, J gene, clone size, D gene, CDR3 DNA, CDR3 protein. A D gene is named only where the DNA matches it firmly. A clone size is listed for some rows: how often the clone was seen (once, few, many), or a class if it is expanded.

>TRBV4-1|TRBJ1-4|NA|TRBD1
TGCGCCAGCAGCTTCCGGACAGGGGGGGGAGAAAAACTGTTTTTT
CASSFRTGGGEKLFF
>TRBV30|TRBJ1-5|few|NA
TGTGCCTTCGGGAAAGGGAACAATCAGCCCCAGCATTTT
CAFGKGNNQPQHF
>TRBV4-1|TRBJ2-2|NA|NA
TGCGCCAGCAGCCAAGACGGTAGGGGCACCGGGGAGCTGTTTTTT
CASSQDGRGTGELFF
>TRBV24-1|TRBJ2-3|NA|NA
TGTGCCACCGGAGACATGGTGGCAGATACGCAGTATTTT
CATGDMVADTQYF
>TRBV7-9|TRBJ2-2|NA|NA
TGTGCCAGCAGCACTACGAACACCGGGGAGCTGTTTTTT
CASSTTNTGELFF
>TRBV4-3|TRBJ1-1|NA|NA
TGCGCCAGCAGCCAAGATCGGGAAATGAACACTGAAGCTTTCTTT
CASSQDREMNTEAFF
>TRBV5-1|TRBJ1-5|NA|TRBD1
TGCGCCAGCAGCCCCGACAGGGCGGATCAGCCCCAGCATTTT
CASSPDRADQPQHF
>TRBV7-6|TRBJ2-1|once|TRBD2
TGTGCCAGCAGCTTAGGGGCGGGAGTCAATGAGCAGTTCTTC
CASSLGAGVNEQFF
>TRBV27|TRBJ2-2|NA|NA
TGTGCCAGCTCCGCAGGGAAGACCGGGGAGCTGTTTTTT
CASSAGKTGELFF
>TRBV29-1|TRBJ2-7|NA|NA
TGCAGCGGAATCCTCCGGGACGAGGGTACCTACGAGCAGTACTTC
CSGILRDEGTYEQYF
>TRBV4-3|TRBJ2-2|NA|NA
TGCGCCAGCAGCCAAGATCGCTCGAGGACCGGGGAGCTGTTTTTT
CASSQDRSRTGELFF
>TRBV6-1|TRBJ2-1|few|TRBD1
TGTGCCAGTCGGGACAGGGGGCTTCGGGAGCAGTTCTTC
CASRDRGLREQFF
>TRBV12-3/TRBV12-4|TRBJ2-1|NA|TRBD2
TGTGCCAGCAGTTTAGGGTATCCTAGCGGAGAGAGCTCCTACAATGAGCAGTTCTTC
CASSLGYPSGESSYNEQFF
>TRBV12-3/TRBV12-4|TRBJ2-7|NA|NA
TGTGCCAGCAGTCCAATCTCGACAGGTGGCGAGCAGTACTTC
CASSPISTGGEQYF
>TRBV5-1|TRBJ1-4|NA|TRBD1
TGCGCCAGCAGCCCTACAGGGGGCGTTTTTGAAAAACTGTTTTTT
CASSPTGGVFEKLFF
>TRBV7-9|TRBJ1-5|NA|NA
TGTGCCAGCAGCTTAGGATTCGGGGACTATCAGCCCCAGCATTTT
CASSLGFGDYQPQHF
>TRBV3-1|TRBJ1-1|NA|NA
TGTGCCAGCAGCCAAAGTCGAGACAGGTCTCTCATGAACACTGAAGCTTTCTTT
CASSQSRDRSLMNTEAFF
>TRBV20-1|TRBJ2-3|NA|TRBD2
TGCAGTGCTAGCGGGCGGGGGAGTGCGGACACACATGGAGATACGCAGTATTTT
CSASGRGSADTHGDTQYF
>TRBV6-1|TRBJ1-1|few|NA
TGTGCCAGCAGGAACAAGCCGGGACAAACCACTGAAGCTTTCTTT
CASRNKPGQTTEAFF
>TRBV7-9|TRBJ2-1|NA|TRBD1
TGTGCCAGCAGCACATACGCAGGGACAGCCATATACAATGAGCAGTTCTTC
CASSTYAGTAIYNEQFF
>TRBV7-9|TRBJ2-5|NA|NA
TGTGCCAGCAGCCTACTGGGGCGCGGTAATACCCAAGAGACCCAGTACTTC
CASSLLGRGNTQETQYF
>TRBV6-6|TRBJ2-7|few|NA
TGTGCCAGCAGTTACGTGGGAAACTTCAACGAGCAGTACTTC
CASSYVGNFNEQYF
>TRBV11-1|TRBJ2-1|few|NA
TGTGCCAGCAGCTTAGTCGAGGGAAGAAGATACAATGAGCAGTTCTTC
CASSLVEGRRYNEQFF
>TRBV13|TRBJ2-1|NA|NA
TGTGCCAGCAGCTACTACTCGGCTGACGAGCAGTTCTTC
CASSYYSADEQFF
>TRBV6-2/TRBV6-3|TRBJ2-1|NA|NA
TGTGCCAGCAGTTACTCGATCAAGCAGTACTCCAATGAGCAGTTCTTC
CASSYSIKQYSNEQFF
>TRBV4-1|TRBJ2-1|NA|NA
TGCGCCAGCAGCCAAGTCCTCTTTACCGAGGGGGGGTCCTACAATGAGCAGTTCTTC
CASSQVLFTEGGSYNEQFF
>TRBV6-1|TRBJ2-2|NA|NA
TGTGCCAGCAGTGAAGGCCGGGACCCTAGGACCGGGGAGCTGTTTTTT
CASSEGRDPRTGELFF
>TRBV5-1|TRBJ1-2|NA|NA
TGCGCCAGCAGCTTGGATCAGGGTCTCTACACCTTC
CASSLDQGLYTF
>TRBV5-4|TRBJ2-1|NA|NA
TGTGCCAGCAGCTTGGGAGTTAGCGCCTCATCCTACAATGAGCAGTTCTTC
CASSLGVSASSYNEQFF
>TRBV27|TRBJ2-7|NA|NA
TGTGCCAGCAGTTTAGTAGTGAGCGAGCAGTACTTC
CASSLVVSEQYF
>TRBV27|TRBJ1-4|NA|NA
TGTGCCAGCACTAATAGGGAAGATGAAAAACTGTTTTTT
CASTNREDEKLFF
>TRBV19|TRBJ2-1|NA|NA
TGTGCCAGTAGTATAGCACAGGGCTACAATGAGCAGTTCTTC
CASSIAQGYNEQFF
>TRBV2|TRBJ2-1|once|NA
TGTGCCAGCAGTGAAGGGGTCGGGGTGGGCTACAATGAGCAGTTCTTC
CASSEGVGVGYNEQFF
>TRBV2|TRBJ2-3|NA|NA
TGTGCCAGCAGTGACCTCATAGATACGCAGTATTTT
CASSDLIDTQYF
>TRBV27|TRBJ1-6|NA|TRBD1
TGTGCCAGCAGACCTACAGGGGTGAGTTCACCCCTCCACTTT
CASRPTGVSSPLHF
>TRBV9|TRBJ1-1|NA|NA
TGTGCCAGCAGCGTAGACGGGGGCGGGTGGGCTGAAGCTTTCTTT
CASSVDGGGWAEAFF
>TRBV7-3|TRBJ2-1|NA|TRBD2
TGTGCCAGCAGTTCCGGGACTAGCGGCTTCGATGAGCAGTTCTTC
CASSSGTSGFDEQFF
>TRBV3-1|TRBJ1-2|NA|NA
TGTGCCAGCAAGGGATCCGTAGGCTACACCTTC
CASKGSVGYTF
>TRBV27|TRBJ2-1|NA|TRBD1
TGTGCCAGCAGTTCAACAGGGGGCTTAACCTACAATGAGCAGTTCTTC
CASSSTGGLTYNEQFF
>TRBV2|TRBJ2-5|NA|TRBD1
TGTGCCAGCAGTTATACAGGGGGTTTCGAGACCCAGTACTTC
CASSYTGGFETQYF
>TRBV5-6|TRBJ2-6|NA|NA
TGTGCCAGCAACGGGATGGACCTTGGGGCCAACGTCCTGACTTTC
CASNGMDLGANVLTF
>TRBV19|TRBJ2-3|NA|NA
TGTGCCAGTAGTTTACGGACAGCCCCCACAGATACGCAGTATTTT
CASSLRTAPTDTQYF
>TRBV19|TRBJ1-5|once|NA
TGTGCCAGTAGTACGACCGGGGGTCAGCCCCAGCATTTT
CASSTTGGQPQHF
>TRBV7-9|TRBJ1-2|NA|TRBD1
TGTGCCAGCAGCAACACCGGGACAGGGGTACAGCTTAACTATGGCTACACCTTC
CASSNTGTGVQLNYGYTF
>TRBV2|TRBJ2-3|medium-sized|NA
TGTGCCAGCAGTGAAACCACTAGCAAGGGTACGCAGTATTTT
CASSETTSKGTQYF
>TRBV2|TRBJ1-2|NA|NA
TGTGCCAAAAAGCCCAGGACAGAACTGTCGACCTATGGCTACACCTTC
CAKKPRTELSTYGYTF
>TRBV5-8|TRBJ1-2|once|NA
TGTGCCAGCAGCTTGTTTCCAGGCCCTAACTATGGCTACACCTTC
CASSLFPGPNYGYTF
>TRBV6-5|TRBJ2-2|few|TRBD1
TGTGCCAGCAGTTATTGGACAGGAACGAACACCGGGGAGCTGTTTTTT
CASSYWTGTNTGELFF
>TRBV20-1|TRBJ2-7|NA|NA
TGCAGTGCTTTAGCGGAGGCAACGTCCTACGAGCAGTACTTC
CSALAEATSYEQYF
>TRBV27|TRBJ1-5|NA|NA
TGTGCCAGCAGTAACAGGGCCGGCAATCAGCCCCAGCATTTT
CASSNRAGNQPQHF
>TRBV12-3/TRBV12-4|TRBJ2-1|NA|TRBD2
TGTGCCAGCAGTTTAGGGGGACTAGCGGGAGGGGATGAGCAGTTCTTC
CASSLGGLAGGDEQFF
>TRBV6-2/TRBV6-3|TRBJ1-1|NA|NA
TGTGCCAGCAGTTGGGGGGATGAAGCTTTCTTT
CASSWGDEAFF
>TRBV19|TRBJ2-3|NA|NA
TGTGCCAGTAGTTTGACGAGCACAGATACGCAGTATTTT
CASSLTSTDTQYF
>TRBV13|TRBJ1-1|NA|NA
TGTGCCAGCGGTAAGGGGGAATCAGGCACTGAAGCTTTCTTT
CASGKGESGTEAFF
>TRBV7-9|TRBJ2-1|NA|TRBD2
TGTGCCAGCAGCACCGTATTCAGCGGGGACTACAATGAGCAGTTCTTC
CASSTVFSGDYNEQFF